The rows below give T cell receptor beta chains drawn from one sample of a study of blood T cells in healthy people across ages. TCRdb itself ran the 5' RACE reads through MiXCR, one entry per CDR3 protein. The data contain 1.8 million or so distinct CDR3 sequences, roughly 43% of them singletons. Sample: blood. The receptors come from a human donor in good health. CDR3s include the opening cysteine and the closing phenylalanine or tryptophan. A D gene is named only where the DNA matches it firmly. Clone size is given for some rows only: seen once, a few or many times, or a class if the clone is expanded.

cdr3_aa,cdr3_nt,j_call,v_call,cdr3_length,d_call,clone_size
CASSPVGGGGYGYTF,TGTGCCAGCAGTCCCGTGGGGGGCGGTGGGTATGGCTACACCTTC,TRBJ1-2,TRBV12-3/TRBV12-4,15,NA,NA
CASSLIGGGDTQYF,TGCGCCAGCAGCTTGATCGGGGGGGGAGATACGCAGTATTTT,TRBJ2-3,TRBV5-1,14,TRBD2,few
CASSPDRLTGELFF,TGTGCCAGCAGTCCGGACAGGCTCACCGGGGAGCTGTTTTTT,TRBJ2-2,TRBV6-4,14,TRBD1,once
CSVDRSGVSTDTQYF,TGCAGCGTTGATCGGAGCGGGGTCAGCACAGATACGCAGTATTTT,TRBJ2-3,TRBV29-1,15,TRBD2,few
CASSVSNTEAFF,TGCGCCAGCAGCGTCTCCAACACTGAAGCTTTCTTT,TRBJ1-1,TRBV5-1,12,NA,NA
CASSLPGQGHGYTF,TGCGCCAGCAGCTTACCGGGACAGGGGCATGGCTACACCTTC,TRBJ1-2,TRBV5-1,14,TRBD1,many
CASGPTDWANYGYTF,TGTGCCAGCGGGCCGACGGACTGGGCTAACTATGGCTACACCTTC,TRBJ1-2,TRBV6-2/TRBV6-3,15,NA,few
CASSQDLAAGFYEQYF,TGTGCCAGCAGCCAAGATCTGGCAGCGGGCTTTTACGAGCAGTACTTC,TRBJ2-7,TRBV4-2,16,NA,NA
CSTRTGGETEAFF,TGCAGCACGAGGACAGGGGGCGAAACTGAAGCTTTCTTT,TRBJ1-1,TRBV29-1,13,TRBD1,NA
CSARSPEAFF,TGCAGCGCCCGAAGCCCTGAAGCTTTCTTT,TRBJ1-1,TRBV29-1,10,NA,NA
CSGGLAGAITDTQYF,TGCAGTGGGGGACTAGCGGGGGCCATCACAGATACGCAGTATTTT,TRBJ2-3,TRBV20-1,15,TRBD2,NA
CASSLEAEGETQYF,TGTGCCAGCAGCTTAGAGGCGGAGGGCGAGACCCAGTACTTC,TRBJ2-5,TRBV7-3,14,NA,few
CASGETGPNQPQHF,TGTGCCAGCGGCGAGACAGGGCCGAATCAGCCCCAGCATTTT,TRBJ1-5,TRBV6-1,14,TRBD1,NA
CASSYGGQIYGYTF,TGTGCCAGCAGTTACGGGGGACAGATATATGGCTACACCTTC,TRBJ1-2,TRBV6-5,14,TRBD1,NA
CSALRWDRVQYF,TGCAGTGCTCTCCGTTGGGACAGGGTACAGTACTTC,TRBJ2-4,TRBV20-1,12,TRBD1,many
CASKGPLAGGEKTQYF,TGTGCCAGCAAGGGGCCACTAGCGGGGGGCGAAAAGACCCAGTACTTC,TRBJ2-5,TRBV28,16,TRBD2,NA
CASSRTGAWEQYF,TGTGCCAGCAGTAGGACAGGGGCTTGGGAGCAGTACTTC,TRBJ2-5,TRBV6-5,13,TRBD1,NA
CASSLGSEGQGTDTQYF,TGTGCCAGCAGCTTAGGATCAGAGGGACAGGGTACAGATACGCAGTATTTT,TRBJ2-3,TRBV7-9,17,TRBD1,NA
CASGLEVEVSGGLQETQYF,TGTGCTAGTGGTTTGGAAGTTGAGGTTAGCGGGGGACTCCAAGAGACCCAGTACTTC,TRBJ2-5,TRBV12-5,19,TRBD2,few
CASSRGGSSYEQYF,TGTGCCAGCAGCCGGGGCGGTAGCTCCTACGAGCAGTACTTC,TRBJ2-7,TRBV7-9,14,NA,many
CASSQERLAGGPSTDTQYF,TGCGCCAGCAGCCAAGAAAGGCTAGCGGGGGGGCCAAGCACAGATACGCAGTATTTT,TRBJ2-3,TRBV4-3,19,TRBD2,once
CSVHTGGSNQPQHF,TGCAGCGTCCATACTGGCGGGAGCAATCAGCCCCAGCATTTT,TRBJ1-5,TRBV29-1,14,NA,few
CASSLSGGDARETQYF,TGTGCCAGCAGTTTAAGCGGGGGAGACGCGCGGGAGACCCAGTACTTC,TRBJ2-5,TRBV6-6,16,TRBD2,NA
CASSLDPGGVTDTQYF,TGTGCCAGCAGCTTAGACCCAGGGGGGGTGACAGATACGCAGTATTTT,TRBJ2-3,TRBV7-2,16,NA,NA
CASSSGGQPSHEQFF,TGTGCCAGCAGCTCAGGCGGACAGCCTAGTCATGAGCAGTTCTTC,TRBJ2-1,TRBV7-2,15,NA,NA
CASQVANTGELFF,TGTGCCTCCCAGGTAGCGAACACCGGGGAGCTGTTTTTT,TRBJ2-2,TRBV6-5,13,NA,NA
CSVEGQGTEQYF,TGCAGCGTCGAGGGACAGGGGACCGAGCAGTACTTC,TRBJ2-7,TRBV29-1,12,TRBD1,NA
CSAHNDREETQYF,TGCAGTGCCCACAACGACAGGGAAGAGACCCAGTACTTC,TRBJ2-5,TRBV20-1,13,TRBD1,few
CASGLVAGGRRNEQFF,TGTGCTAGTGGTTTGGTAGCGGGGGGCAGACGCAATGAGCAGTTCTTC,TRBJ2-1,TRBV12-5,16,TRBD2,NA
CASSLEADRDQPQHF,TGTGCCAGCAGCTTAGAGGCAGATCGTGATCAGCCCCAGCATTTT,TRBJ1-5,TRBV7-2,15,NA,NA
CASSFRSSYEQYYGYTF,TGCGCCAGCAGCTTCAGGAGCTCCTACGAGCAGTACTATGGCTACACCTTC,TRBJ1-2,TRBV5-1,17,NA,NA
CASSPGGASDTQYF,TGTGCCAGCAGCCCAGGGGGCGCATCAGATACGCAGTATTTT,TRBJ2-3,TRBV7-7,14,TRBD1,NA
CSAELAGGKDTQYF,TGCAGTGCCGAACTAGCGGGGGGTAAAGATACGCAGTATTTT,TRBJ2-3,TRBV20-1,14,TRBD2,NA
CASSLLSSAGYTF,TGTGCCAGCAGCTTATTGAGCAGTGCTGGCTACACCTTC,TRBJ1-2,TRBV7-9,13,NA,NA
CASSFRTGRVQNTEAFF,TGTGCCAGCAGCTTTAGGACAGGGAGGGTTCAGAACACTGAAGCTTTCTTT,TRBJ1-1,TRBV7-8,17,TRBD1,few
CSVVLKGQGHGYTF,TGCAGCGTTGTCCTTAAGGGACAGGGTCATGGCTACACCTTC,TRBJ1-2,TRBV29-1,14,TRBD1,many
CASSETGSSFDEQFF,TGTGCCAGCAGCGAAACAGGGTCTTCATTCGATGAGCAGTTCTTC,TRBJ2-1,TRBV28,15,NA,NA
CASSYDPGRTQYF,TGTGCCAGCAGTTACGACCCGGGCAGGACGCAGTATTTT,TRBJ2-3,TRBV6-2/TRBV6-3,13,NA,NA
CASSPRALGPQYF,TGTGCCAGCAGCCCCAGGGCACTCGGACCCCAGTACTTC,TRBJ2-5,TRBV7-2,13,NA,NA
CASSLGMENTEAFF,TGTGCCAGCAGCTTAGGGATGGAGAACACTGAAGCTTTCTTT,TRBJ1-1,TRBV7-2,14,NA,few
CASSLMGGSVFEAFF,TGTGCCAGCAGTTTGATGGGGGGCAGTGTATTTGAAGCTTTCTTT,TRBJ1-1,TRBV28,15,NA,NA
CSATLAGGLVEQYF,TGCAGTGCAACCCTAGCGGGGGGACTCGTCGAGCAGTACTTC,TRBJ2-7,TRBV20-1,14,TRBD2,NA
CASSLRVAGNYGYTF,TGTGCCAGCAGCTTAAGGGTAGCGGGGAACTATGGCTACACCTTC,TRBJ1-2,TRBV12-3/TRBV12-4,15,NA,NA
CASSWTARDTGELFF,TGTGCCAGCAGTTGGACAGCGAGGGACACCGGGGAGCTGTTTTTT,TRBJ2-2,TRBV6-1,15,NA,NA
CSARSGTGVQPQHF,TGCAGTGCTAGATCCGGGACAGGGGTTCAGCCCCAGCATTTT,TRBJ1-5,TRBV20-1,14,TRBD1,NA
CATSRGQFSYEQYF,TGTGCCACCAGCCGGGGACAGTTCTCCTACGAGCAGTACTTC,TRBJ2-7,TRBV15,14,TRBD1,few
CASSPVGSGNSPLHF,TGTGCCAGCAGCCCGGTCGGATCTGGGAATTCACCCCTCCACTTT,TRBJ1-6,TRBV3-1,15,NA,NA